The present T cell receptor (beta chain) was sequenced within a study of cytomegalovirus exposure and HLA in healthy donors. V was pared by 1 base and J by 7 bases, with 9 bases of the junction left unmatched. Germline assignment: CDR1 ENHRY and CDR2 SYGVKD. The CDR3 is 18 amino acids. The PCR ran on 60 Vbeta and 13 Jbeta primers. TCRdb keeps only in-frame clones here, not all; method: immunoSEQ multiplex PCR. The top ten hold approximately 1.5% of the sample, which has 150,000 to 200,000 clones, roughly 80% seen once. This rearrangement joins TRBV10-3 to TRBJ2-1; 14 bases agree with TRBD2. The clonotype originates from a woman younger than 35 in good health and CMV-seronegative. Sequencing used PBMCs. Here the CDR3 reads CAISELGTSGRVVNEQFF. CDR3 coding DNA: TGTGCCATCAGTGAGTTGGGGACTAGCGGGAGAGTCGTAAATGAGCAGTTCTTC.